The present T cell receptor beta chain was sequenced within a study of blood T cell repertoires in COVID-19. Original processing notes: Amplification of reference gene primers provided the estimated nucleated cell counts. Using immunoSEQ multiplex PCR, the repertoire was profiled, and TCRdb retains in-frame clones only, with some absent. V and J calls and clone size are those listed in that table; D and trimming were worked out from the DNA. Of fewer than 70,000 clones listed, around nine tenths were seen once; the top ten hold 9.1%. Per the germline V gene, CDR1 is SEHNR and CDR2 is FQNEAQ (reference sequence). This CDR3 comprises 15 residues. J lost 3 bases, V lost 5 bases, and 6 bases had no gene match. This clone was found once.

The clonotype originates from a woman of 80 years or more with active COVID-19. The chain recombines TRBV7-9 with TRBJ2-2; 7 nucleotides align to TRBD1. The sequenced sample consisted of peripheral blood. The CDR3 DNA reads as TGTGCCAGCAGCGTAGGGGGCGCAGACACCGGGGAGCTGTTTTTT. Translated: CASSVGGADTGELFF.